Listed below are T cell receptor beta chains from one sample, sequenced in a study of neurological immune-mediated disorders. From the 5' RACE reads, TCRdb called clonotypes with MiXCR, one entry per CDR3 protein. The sample lists 71,000 or so distinct CDR3 sequences; about 13% were seen once. Input material: PBMCs. All receptors come from a female donor with HTLV-1-associated myelopathy (HAM/TSP). The CDR3 runs from the conserved cysteine through the conserved F or W. Fields, in order: J gene, D gene, V gene, clone size, CDR3 DNA, CDR3 protein. The D gene is left open where the match is weak. Size is omitted from some rows. Given values are once, few, many or a class for expanded clones.

TRBJ1-2 NA TRBV6-2/TRBV6-3 few TGTGCCAGCAGTTACGACAGAGGACGGGGCTACACCTTC CASSYDRGRGYTF
TRBJ2-3 NA TRBV5-1 many TGCGCCAGCAGCTTGTACGCTTTCACAGATACGCAGTATTTT CASSLYAFTDTQYF
TRBJ1-1 NA TRBV5-1 NA TGCGCCAGCAGCTTGTTTGACCCTCCGGGGGTGGCCAAGCTCGGGTTAATGAACACTGAAGCTTTCTTT CASSLFDPPGVAKLGLMNTEAFF
TRBJ2-3 NA TRBV9 many TGTGCCAGCAGCTCGGACGGATCTAGCACAGATACGCAGTATTTT CASSSDGSSTDTQYF
TRBJ2-1 TRBD1 TRBV7-2 few TGTGCCAACACCAAGGACAGGGGCAATGAGCAGTTCTTC CANTKDRGNEQFF
TRBJ2-7 NA TRBV7-9 NA TGTGCCAGCAGCCCCCCCAGCATACCTTACGAGCAGTACTTC CASSPPSIPYEQYF
TRBJ2-5 NA TRBV5-1 NA TGCGCCAGCAGCTTTGGAACAGAAGAGACCCGGTACTTC CASSFGTEETRYF
TRBJ2-7 TRBD1 TRBV12-3/TRBV12-4 many TGTGCCAGCAGCCGACAGGGGGGGTCCTACGAGCAGTACTTC CASSRQGGSYEQYF
TRBJ2-2 NA TRBV5-1 NA TGCGCCAGCAGCTATGGGGGTACCGGAACCGGGGAGCTGTTTTTT CASSYGGTGTGELFF
TRBJ2-1 TRBD1 TRBV5-1 NA TGCGCCAGCAGCGGAACCCGGGACAGGTATAACGATGAGCAGTTCTTC CASSGTRDRYNDEQFF
TRBJ2-5 NA TRBV29-1 NA TGCAGCGTTGAGTCCGGGGAGCAAGAGACCCAGTACTTC CSVESGEQETQYF
TRBJ1-1 NA TRBV4-1 many TGCGCCAGCAGCCACACCGACCTAGGACGGACCACTGAAGCTTTCTTT CASSHTDLGRTTEAFF
TRBJ2-3 TRBD2 TRBV14 many TGTGCCAGCAGCCCCCTAGCGGAAGATACGCAGTATTTT CASSPLAEDTQYF
TRBJ2-3 NA TRBV7-8 few TGTGCCAGCAGCTTAGACTATTCAGATACGCAGTATTTT CASSLDYSDTQYF
TRBJ2-5 NA TRBV10-3 many TGTGCCACGGCTAGAGCCGGCCAAGAGACCCAGTACTTC CATARAGQETQYF
TRBJ2-3 NA TRBV4-2 NA TGTGCCAGCAGCCCCCAGCGGGCGAATACGCAGTCTTTT CASSPQRANTQSF
TRBJ2-3 TRBD2 TRBV7-2 many TGTGCCAGCAGCCCTAGCGGATCCACAGATACGCAGTATTTT CASSPSGSTDTQYF
TRBJ2-5 TRBD2 TRBV28 many TGTGCCAGCAGTCATCTAGCGGGGGGGAAAGAGACCCAGTACTTC CASSHLAGGKETQYF
TRBJ2-5 NA TRBV28 NA TGTGCCAGCTTTACGGCGGCCTTAGGGGAGACCCGGTACTTC CASFTAALGETRYF
TRBJ2-3 TRBD2 TRBV10-3 many TGTGCCATCAGTGACGGGACTAGCGGGGGCACAGATACGCAGTATTTT CAISDGTSGGTDTQYF
TRBJ2-5 TRBD1 TRBV5-1 many TGCGCCAGCAGCTCAGACAGGGGATACGAGACCCAGTACTTC CASSSDRGYETQYF
TRBJ1-2 NA TRBV9 NA TGTGCCAGCAGCCCAATGAATAGGGGGGGCTACACCTTC CASSPMNRGGYTF
TRBJ2-5 NA TRBV29-1 many TGCAGCGCGGACGTTATCGAGACCCAGTACTTC CSADVIETQYF
TRBJ2-6 NA TRBV25-1 many TGTGCCAGCAGCGAAAGACAGAAGGGAAGCTCTGGGGCCAACGTCCTGACTTTC CASSERQKGSSGANVLTF
TRBJ2-4 TRBD1 TRBV27 many TGTGCCAGCAGTCAACAGGGGTTCGGGGCCAAAAACATTCAGTACTTC CASSQQGFGAKNIQYF
TRBJ2-5 NA TRBV20-1 many TGCAGTGGATCCGAGCTGGGACGGCGACAAGAGACCCAGTACTTC CSGSELGRRQETQYF
TRBJ1-5 TRBD1 TRBV12-3/TRBV12-4 many TGTGCCAGCAGGGACACAGGGGGCGATCAGCCCCAGCATTTT CASRDTGGDQPQHF
TRBJ2-5 NA TRBV7-2 many TGTGCCAGCAGCTCTTCAAGGACCCAGTACTTC CASSSSRTQYF
TRBJ1-1 NA TRBV9 many TGTGCCAGCAGCCAAGATCGCTCAGGGTTGAACACTGAAGCTTTCTTT CASSQDRSGLNTEAFF
TRBJ1-4 NA TRBV5-1 many TGCGCCAGCAGATCCGGCATCGGGAGTTTAAATGAAAAACTGTTTTTT CASRSGIGSLNEKLFF
TRBJ2-7 NA TRBV5-1 medium-sized TGCGCCAGCAGCTTGTATGCCGAACGCGAGCAGTACTTC CASSLYAEREQYF
TRBJ1-1 NA TRBV5-4 few TGTGCCAGCAGCTTCCTACTCACTGAAGCTTTCTTT CASSFLLTEAFF
TRBJ1-2 NA TRBV7-9 many TGTGCCAGCAGCTTAGACCTGGGGGATGGCTACACCTTC CASSLDLGDGYTF
TRBJ1-1 NA TRBV20-1 many TGCAGTGCCCGTCTGCCAGGATACTCTGGCCCAAACACTGAAGCTTTCTTT CSARLPGYSGPNTEAFF
TRBJ1-4 NA TRBV4-1 many TGCGCCAGCAGCCGCGGACAAGGCGGGGGTGAAAAACTGTTTTTT CASSRGQGGGEKLFF
TRBJ2-7 NA TRBV29-1 many TGCAGCGCCGGAGCCCAAGGGTACGAGCAGTACTTC CSAGAQGYEQYF
TRBJ2-1 NA TRBV28 many TGTGCCAGCAGTTCCCCAGATTCCGGGGAGTTCTTC CASSSPDSGEFF
TRBJ1-1 NA TRBV5-1 many TGCGCCAGCAGCTTGGCCAGCAGGAACACTGAAGCTTTCTTT CASSLASRNTEAFF
TRBJ2-7 NA TRBV7-9 many TGTGCCAGCAGCCCCCCTGTCGGGGGCACCTACGAGCAGTACTTC CASSPPVGGTYEQYF
TRBJ2-6 NA TRBV5-1 many TGCGCCAGCAGCTCTAAGTTCTCTGGGGCCAACGTCCTGACTTTC CASSSKFSGANVLTF
TRBJ1-6 NA TRBV27 many TGTGCCAGCAGGAGGGGAGATTCACCCCTCCACTTT CASRRGDSPLHF